Presented here are 2 T cell receptor beta chains from one specimen sequenced in a study of blood T cell repertoires in COVID-19. Data came from immunoSEQ multiplex PCR; TCRdb stores just in-frame clones and leaves some out. The table includes roughly 250,000 clones, roughly 87% detected once. The sample consisted of PBMCs or T cells enriched from blood (not recorded which). These receptors came from a woman in her twenties or thirties with acute COVID-19.

V and J are TRBV15 and TRBJ2-1; 11 bases align to TRBD2. Trimming cost V 3 bases and J 8 bases; bases outside gene matches: 9. The CDR3 covers 16 residues. Germline CDR1 LNHNV, CDR2 YYDKDF (reference sequence). CDR3 sequence reads: CATSSLIAGGSDEQFF. CDR3 sequence (DNA): TGTGCCACCAGCAGTCTTATAGCGGGAGGGAGCGATGAGCAGTTCTTC.

The rearrangement uses TRBV3-1 (or the pseudogene TRBV3-2) and TRBJ2-1, with 8 bases fitting TRBD1. Germline V gene sequence: CDR1 LGHDT, CDR2 YNNKEL (reference sequence). The CDR3 is made up of 16 amino acids. With 2 bases clipped from V and 8 bases from J, the junction kept 11 bases outside the gene matches. CDR3 protein: CASSQYDRGRTYEQFF. CDR3 nucleotides: TGTGCCAGCAGCCAATACGACAGGGGTCGCACCTATGAGCAGTTCTTC.